This TCR beta chain was identified in a study of CD8 T cells in ankylosing spondylitis. The CDR3 length is 12 residues. CDR1 and CDR2 from the germline V gene are SGDLS and YYNGEE. The trim removed 4 bases at V and 9 bases at J, leaving 7 bases unmatched. Study-level points and caveats: CD8+ cells made up the disease-linked clones, which were relatively rare in peripheral blood. What appeared characteristic of ankylosing spondylitis blood was a TCR beta motif of under 10 highly homologous variants.

This clonotype was observed at least ten times. Its target is unknown. In making TCR beta libraries, quantitative 5'-RACE with molecular barcodes was used. TCRdb redid the calling of the 5' RACE reads with MiXCR, one entry per CDR3 protein. This table holds roughly 40,000 distinct CDR3 sequences, about 2.5% found once. Material: blood, either unsorted or a sorted T cell fraction (not recorded which). The receptor comes from a male donor with ankylosing spondylitis or in good health (not recorded which). The chain joins TRBV9 to TRBJ2-7; 7 nucleotides agree with TRBD2. CDR3 residues: CASSPGEGAQYF. CDR3 nucleotide sequence: TGTGCCAGCAGCCCCGGGGAGGGAGCGCAGTACTTC.